Here is one T cell receptor (beta chain) with its context. Its target is not known. This entry is derived from a study of glioma-infiltrating T cells after dendritic cell vaccination. Study-wide findings and caveats: TCR clonality showed no direct relationship with survival. Only a small number of patients had complete blood and tumor samples.

Amplification used 60 V beta primers and 13 J beta primers. Method: immunoSEQ multiplex PCR; TCRdb's copy keeps in-frame clones and lacks some. The sample includes tens of thousands of clones, roughly 80% of them seen just once. Germline CDR1 SGHRS, CDR2 YFSETQ. Trimming removed 4 bases from V and 0 bases from J; junction bases left unmatched: 6. The CDR3 runs to 17 residues. Time point described: after dendritic cell vaccination, including at tumor progression/relapse. Fresh-frozen tumor tissue and more than two years of survival data were available for all. V gene TRBV5-1 combines with J gene TRBJ1-3; 11 nucleotides align to TRBD1. This sample comprised blood, obtained after dendritic cell vaccination. This clonotype was sampled from a human donor with glioblastoma. The CDR3 region is CASSATGTGGSGNTIYF. Here the CDR3 DNA reads TGCGCCAGCAGCGCGACCGGGACAGGGGGCTCTGGAAACACCATATATTTT.